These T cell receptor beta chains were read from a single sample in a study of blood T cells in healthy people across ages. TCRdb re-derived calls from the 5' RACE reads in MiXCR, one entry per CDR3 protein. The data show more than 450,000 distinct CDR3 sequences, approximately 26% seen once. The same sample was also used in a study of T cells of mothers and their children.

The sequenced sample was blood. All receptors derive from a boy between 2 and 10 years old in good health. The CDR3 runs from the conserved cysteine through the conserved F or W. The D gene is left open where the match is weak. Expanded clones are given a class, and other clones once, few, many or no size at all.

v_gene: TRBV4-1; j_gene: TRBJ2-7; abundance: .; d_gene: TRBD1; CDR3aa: CASSQLTGDEQYF; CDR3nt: TGCGCCAGCAGCCAGCTTACAGGGGACGAGCAGTACTTC
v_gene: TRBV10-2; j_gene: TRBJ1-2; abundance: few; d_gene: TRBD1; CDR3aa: CASSDRTWTGGDPYGYTF; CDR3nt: TGCGCCAGCAGTGATCGAACCTGGACAGGGGGGGACCCCTATGGCTACACCTTC
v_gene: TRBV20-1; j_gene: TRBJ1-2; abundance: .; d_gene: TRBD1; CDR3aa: CSASQGVGYGYTF; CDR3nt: TGCAGTGCTAGCCAGGGGGTAGGCTATGGCTACACCTTC
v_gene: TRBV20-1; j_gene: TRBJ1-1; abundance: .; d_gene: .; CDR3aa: CSATGFTPNTEAFF; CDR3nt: TGCAGTGCTACGGGGTTTACACCTAACACTGAAGCTTTCTTT
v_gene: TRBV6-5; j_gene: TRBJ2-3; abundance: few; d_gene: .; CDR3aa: CASSYSMGDTQYF; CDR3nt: TGTGCCAGCAGTTACTCGATGGGAGATACGCAGTATTTT
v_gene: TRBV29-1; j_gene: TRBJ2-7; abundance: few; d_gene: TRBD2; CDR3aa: CSVNGLAGVAYEQYF; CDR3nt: TGCAGCGTTAACGGACTAGCGGGAGTTGCCTACGAGCAGTACTTC
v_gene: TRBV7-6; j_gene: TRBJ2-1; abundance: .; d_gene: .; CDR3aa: CASSLDGSVVGGQFF; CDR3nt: TGTGCCAGCAGCTTAGACGGGTCTGTCGTCGGTGGGCAGTTCTTC
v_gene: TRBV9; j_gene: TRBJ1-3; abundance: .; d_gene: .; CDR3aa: CASRNPPGNTIYF; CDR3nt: TGTGCCAGCAGAAACCCCCCTGGAAACACCATATATTTT
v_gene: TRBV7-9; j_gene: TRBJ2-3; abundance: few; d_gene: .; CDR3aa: CASSFPLAIKTDTRYF; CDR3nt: TGTGCCAGCAGCTTCCCCCTAGCGATCAAGACGGATACGCGGTATTTT
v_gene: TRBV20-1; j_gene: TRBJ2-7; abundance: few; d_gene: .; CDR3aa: CSARVSTSYEQYF; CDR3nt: TGCAGTGCTAGAGTCTCGACTAGCTACGAGCAGTACTTC
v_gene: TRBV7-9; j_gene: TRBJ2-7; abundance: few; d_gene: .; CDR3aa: CASSLFQPKRGSYEQYF; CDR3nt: TGTGCCAGCAGCTTATTCCAACCGAAGAGGGGGAGCTACGAGCAGTACTTC
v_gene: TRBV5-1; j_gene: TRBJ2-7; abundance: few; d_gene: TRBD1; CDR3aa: CASSSTGQASYEQYF; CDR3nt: TGCGCCAGCAGCTCCACGGGACAGGCCTCCTACGAGCAGTACTTC
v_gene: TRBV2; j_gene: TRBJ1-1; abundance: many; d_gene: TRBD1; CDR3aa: CASGGGLNTEAFF; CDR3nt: TGTGCCAGCGGAGGGGGCTTGAACACTGAAGCTTTCTTT
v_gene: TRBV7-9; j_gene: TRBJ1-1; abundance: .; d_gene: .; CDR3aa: CASSEQQGADTEAFF; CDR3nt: TGTGCCAGCAGCGAACAACAGGGAGCGGACACTGAAGCTTTCTTT
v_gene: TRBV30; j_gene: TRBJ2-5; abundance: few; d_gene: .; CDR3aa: CAWSVNSQETQYF; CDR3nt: TGTGCCTGGAGTGTTAACAGTCAAGAGACCCAGTACTTC
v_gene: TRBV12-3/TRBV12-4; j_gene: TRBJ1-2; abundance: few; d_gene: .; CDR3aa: CASSPSDRPLYGYTF; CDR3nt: TGTGCCAGCAGTCCCTCAGACAGGCCCCTCTATGGCTACACCTTC
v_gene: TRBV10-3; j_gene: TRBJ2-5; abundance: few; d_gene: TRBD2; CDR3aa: CAISESNGLAGHPGETQYF; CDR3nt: TGTGCCATCAGTGAGTCGAACGGACTAGCGGGACACCCGGGAGAGACCCAGTACTTC
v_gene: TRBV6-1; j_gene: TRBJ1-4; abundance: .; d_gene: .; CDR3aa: CASKNDFEKLFF; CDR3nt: TGTGCCAGCAAAAACGATTTCGAAAAACTGTTTTTT
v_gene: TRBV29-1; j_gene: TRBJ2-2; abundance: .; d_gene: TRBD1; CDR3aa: CSVDRQGTGELFF; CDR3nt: TGCAGCGTCGATCGACAGGGTACCGGGGAGCTGTTTTTT
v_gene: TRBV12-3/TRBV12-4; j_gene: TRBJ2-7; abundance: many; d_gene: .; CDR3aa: CASSFSFYEQYF; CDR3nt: TGTGCCAGCAGTTTCTCGTTCTACGAGCAGTACTTC
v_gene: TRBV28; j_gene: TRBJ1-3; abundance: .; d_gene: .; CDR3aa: CASSLPGAYGNTIYF; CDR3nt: TGTGCCAGCAGTTTGCCGGGGGCTTATGGAAACACCATATATTTT
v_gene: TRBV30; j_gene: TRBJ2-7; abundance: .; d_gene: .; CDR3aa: CACPGRGLYEQYF; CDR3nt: TGTGCCTGCCCGGGACGGGGGCTCTACGAGCAGTACTTC
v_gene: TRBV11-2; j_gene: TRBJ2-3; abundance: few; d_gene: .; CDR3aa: CASSPAFWTSTDTQYF; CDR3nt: TGTGCCAGCAGCCCGGCCTTCTGGACTAGCACAGATACGCAGTATTTT
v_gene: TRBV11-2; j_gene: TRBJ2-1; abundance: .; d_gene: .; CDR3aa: CASSLSFSAGTYNEQFF; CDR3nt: TGTGCCAGCAGCTTATCTTTCTCGGCGGGGACCTACAATGAGCAGTTCTTC
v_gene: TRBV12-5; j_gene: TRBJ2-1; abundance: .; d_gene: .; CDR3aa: CASGLRVEGNEQFF; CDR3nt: TGTGCTAGTGGTTTGCGCGTGGAGGGAAATGAGCAGTTCTTC
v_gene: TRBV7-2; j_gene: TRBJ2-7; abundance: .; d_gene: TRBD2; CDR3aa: CASSLESGALGEQYF; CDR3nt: TGTGCCAGCAGCTTAGAGAGCGGGGCCCTGGGGGAGCAGTACTTC
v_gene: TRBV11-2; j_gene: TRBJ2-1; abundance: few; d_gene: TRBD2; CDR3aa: CASSLDSSGAAYNEQFF; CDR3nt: TGTGCCAGCAGCTTAGATTCTAGCGGAGCCGCCTACAATGAGCAGTTCTTC
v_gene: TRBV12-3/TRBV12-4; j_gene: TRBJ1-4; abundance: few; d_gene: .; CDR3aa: CASSLLGACEKLFF; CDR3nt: TGTGCCAGCAGTTTACTGGGGGCGTGTGAAAAACTGTTTTTT
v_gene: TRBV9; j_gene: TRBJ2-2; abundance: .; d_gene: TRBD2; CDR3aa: CASSFTSAGELFF; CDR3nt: TGTGCCAGCAGTTTTACTAGCGCCGGGGAGCTGTTTTTT
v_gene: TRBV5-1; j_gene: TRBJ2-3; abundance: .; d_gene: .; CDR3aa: CASSLYGGSTDTQYF; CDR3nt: TGCGCCAGCAGCTTGTATGGCGGCAGCACAGATACGCAGTATTTT
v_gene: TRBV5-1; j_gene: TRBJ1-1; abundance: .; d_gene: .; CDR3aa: CASSLGAATNTEAFF; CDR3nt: TGCGCCAGCAGCTTGGGAGCAGCAACTAACACTGAAGCCTTCTTT
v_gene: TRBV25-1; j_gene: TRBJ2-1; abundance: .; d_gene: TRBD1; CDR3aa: CASSGPGQGPFLRRDNNEQFF; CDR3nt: TGTGCCAGCAGTGGGCCGGGACAGGGTCCGTTTTTACGAAGAGATAACAATGAGCAGTTCTTC
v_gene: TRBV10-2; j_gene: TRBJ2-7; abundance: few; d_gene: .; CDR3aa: CASRDLYEQYF; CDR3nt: TGCGCCAGCAGAGACCTCTACGAGCAGTACTTC
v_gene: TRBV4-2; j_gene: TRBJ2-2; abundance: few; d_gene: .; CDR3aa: CASSQEIWGDTGELFF; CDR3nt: TGTGCCAGCAGCCAAGAAATTTGGGGGGACACCGGGGAGCTGTTTTTT
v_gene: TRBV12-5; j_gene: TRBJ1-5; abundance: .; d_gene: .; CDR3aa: CASGSSLNQPQHF; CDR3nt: TGTGCTAGTGGTTCCTCCTTAAATCAGCCCCAGCATTTT
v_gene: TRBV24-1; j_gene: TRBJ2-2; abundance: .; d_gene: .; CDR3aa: CATSELTGELFF; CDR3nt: TGTGCCACCAGTGAACTAACCGGGGAGCTGTTTTTT
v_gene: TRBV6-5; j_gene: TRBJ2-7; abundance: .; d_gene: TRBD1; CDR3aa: CASSFGQGVGEQYF; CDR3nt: TGTGCCAGCAGTTTCGGACAGGGGGTGGGCGAGCAGTACTTC
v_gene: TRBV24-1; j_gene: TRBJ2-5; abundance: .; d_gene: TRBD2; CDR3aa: CATSDNSGVETQYF; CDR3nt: TGTGCCACCAGTGATAATAGCGGGGTCGAGACCCAGTACTTC